These 31 T cell receptor beta chains were sequenced from one sample in a study of Ad26.COV2.S vaccination and SARS-CoV-2 variants. The data were produced by immunoSEQ multiplex PCR, yet TCRdb's version contains in-frame clones alone and is incomplete. This repertoire shows about 350,000 clones, 88% found once; its top ten account for 6.4%. Treatment described: some 19 received Ad26.COV2.S at low or high dose, single or two shots; about 5 received placebo; per-sample allocation not given. Specimen acquisition occurred on day 63 following the initial vaccine or placebo injection. The input for sequencing was peripheral blood, taken in a trial of Ad26.COV2.S vaccine versus placebo. All receptors derive from a person between 18 and 65 years old who received the Ad26.COV2.S COVID-19 vaccine or a placebo.

CDR3 loop: CASSPSSNQPQHF. CDR3 nucleotide sequence: TGCGCCAGCAGCCCAAGTAGCAATCAGCCCCAGCATTTT. The rearrangement uses TRBV4-1 and TRBJ1-5; D gene ambiguous. This CDR3 is 13 amino acids long. Looked up from germline, CDR1 is MGHRA and CDR2 is YSYEKL. The V gene lost 4 bases and the J gene lost 0 bases, with 4 bases spanning the gap.

The chain links TRBV5-4 to TRBJ1-1; 7 bases align to TRBD1. The CDR3 is made up of 15 amino acids. CDR1 SGHNT and CDR2 YYREEE come from the germline V gene (reference sequence). The trim removed 0 bases at V and 1 base at J, leaving 3 bases unmatched. CDR3 sequence reads: CASSLARGANTEAFF. The CDR3 coding sequence is TGTGCCAGCAGCTTGGCCAGGGGGGCGAACACTGAAGCTTTCTTT.

This chain connects TRBV28 to TRBJ2-7, with 11 bases lining up with TRBD2. V lost 4 bases and J lost 4; bases outside the gene matches: 9. Germline V gene lookup returns CDR1 MDHEN and CDR2 SYDVKM. The CDR3 extends over 16 amino acids. CDR3 loop: CASSSPVLAGGYEQYF. DNA for the CDR3: TGTGCCAGCAGTTCGCCCGTCCTAGCGGGGGGTTACGAGCAGTACTTC.

Concerning this clone: Other DNA sequences of this sample code for an identical CDR3. The chain links TRBV3-1 (or the pseudogene TRBV3-2) to TRBJ2-3; D call uncertain. Looked up from germline, CDR1 is LGHDT and CDR2 is YNNKEL (reference sequence). The CDR3 sequence is 14 residues long. Trimming removed 0 bases at V and 6 bases at J, with 10 bases between. The DNA for the CDR3 is TGTGCCAGCAGCCAAGATTTTAGTTCGGATACGCAGTATTTT. This translates into CASSQDFSSDTQYF.

This clone was seen only once. This sequence joins TRBV3-1 (or the pseudogene TRBV3-2) and TRBJ2-6, with D uncertain. Trimming pared 1 base from V and 0 bases from J, leaving 10 bases between. This CDR3 spans 17 amino acids. The germline V gene has CDR1 LGHDT and CDR2 YNNKEL (reference sequence). CDR3 sequence: CASSQVEEVSGANVLTF. The CDR3 DNA reads as TGTGCCAGCAGCCAAGTGGAAGAAGTCTCTGGGGCCAACGTCCTGACTTTC.

V usage is TRBV12-3 or TRBV12-4 and J usage is TRBJ2-2; D is ambiguous. CDR3 length: 13 residues. Trimming stripped 6 bases from V and 6 bases from J, with 11 bases between. The CDR3 DNA reads as TGTGCCAGCAGACCTCCCTGGGCCGGGGAGCTGTTTTTT. It translates to CASRPPWAGELFF.

V gene TRBV10-3 combines with J gene TRBJ1-1; 8 nucleotides align to TRBD1. Germline trimming cut 6 bases from V and 3 bases from J; bases unmatched to any gene: 6. The CDR3 is 14 residues long. Germline CDR1 reads ENHRY; CDR2 reads SYGVKD. The CDR3 is CAIRPGQEYTEAFF. The CDR3 nucleotides are TGTGCCATCAGACCGGGACAGGAATACACTGAAGCTTTCTTT.

This chain uses TRBV29-1 with TRBJ1-2; TRBD1 is a possible D gene (6 bases). The CDR3 sequence is 16 residues long. Trimming left V 6 bases short and J 2 bases short, with 22 bases between. CDR1 and CDR2 from the germline V gene are SQVTM and ANQGSEA. The CDR3 bases are TGCAGCGTCACCGGAGTATTAGAAACAGGGAACTATGGCTACACCTTC. Translated, it gives CSVTGVLETGNYGYTF.

The chain is built from TRBV15 and TRBJ1-5, with unresolved D. Germline loops: CDR1 LNHNV, CDR2 YYDKDF (reference sequence). The germline V and J ends were trimmed by 5 bases and 3 bases, with 11 bases remaining between them. The CDR3 runs to 14 residues. The CDR3 loop reads CATSGDLANQPQHF. The CDR3 region has the DNA TGTGCCACCAGCGGCGACTTGGCCAATCAGCCCCAGCATTTT.

V usage is TRBV19 and J usage is TRBJ2-1; D is possibly TRBD1 or TRBD2 (6 bases each). The germline gives CDR1 LNHDA, CDR2 SQIVND (reference sequence). This CDR3 region has 13 residues. Trimming left V 3 bases short and J 9 bases short, with 12 bases between. The CDR3 loop reads CASSISGASEQFF. Written as DNA, the CDR3 is TGTGCCAGTAGTATCTCGGGGGCCTCTGAGCAGTTCTTC.

The chain combines TRBV7-6 with TRBJ2-1, with D unresolved. From germline, CDR1 is SGHVS and CDR2 FNYEAQ. V was pared by 5 bases and J by 3 bases, with 8 bases between. CDR3 length equals 13 residues. CDR3 sequence reads: CASSPGSYNEQFF. The CDR3 DNA is TGTGCCAGCAGCCCCGGAAGCTACAATGAGCAGTTCTTC. Full variable domain (rest looked up from reference TRBV7-6 and TRBJ2-1): GAGVSQSPRYKVTKRGQDVALRCDPISGHVSLYWYRQALGQGPEFLTYFNYEAQQDKSGLPNDRFSAERPEGSISTLTIQRTEQRDSAMYRCASSPGSYNEQFFGPGTRLTVL.

This sequence joins TRBV6-5 and TRBJ2-1; TRBD2 aligns across 11 bases. This CDR3 comprises 15 residues. The trim removed 5 bases at V and 5 bases at J, leaving 5 bases unmatched. The germline V gene encodes CDR1 MNHEY and CDR2 SVGAGI. The CDR3 nucleotides are TGTGCCAGCAGTACCGGGACTAGCGGAAACAATGAGCAGTTCTTC. As protein: CASSTGTSGNNEQFF.

CDR3 protein: CASSLGQNQETQYF. CDR3 in DNA: TGTGCCAGCAGTTTAGGGCAGAACCAAGAGACCCAGTACTTC. The V and J genes are TRBV27 and TRBJ2-5; D is ambiguous. This CDR3 comprises 14 residues. V was cut by 2 bases and J by 0 bases, with 7 bases left in between. Germline V CDR1 and CDR2: MNHEY, SMNVEV (reference sequence).

As concerns this clone: The same CDR3 also results from other DNA sequences found in this sample. The chain recombines TRBV9 with TRBJ1-1, with D unclear. V was clipped by 2 bases and J by 0 bases, with 5 bases between them. Germline V gene lookup returns CDR1 SGDLS and CDR2 YYNGEE. This CDR3 contains 13 residues. This CDR3 is CASSVAVNTEAFF. In DNA, the CDR3 is TGTGCCAGCAGCGTTGCGGTGAACACTGAAGCTTTCTTT. Looking up the rest from reference TRBV9 and TRBJ1-1 gives the full variable domain: DSGVTQTPKHLITATGQRVTLRCSPRSGDLSVYWYQQSLDQGLQFLIQYYNGEERAKGNILERFSAQQFPDLHSELNLSSLELGDSALYFCASSVAVNTEAFFGQGTRLTVV.

The gene calls are TRBV6-6 and TRBJ2-1; 11 bases align to TRBD1. Germline V lookup: CDR1 MNHNY, CDR2 SVGAGI (reference sequence). The CDR3 contains 19 residues. V trimming: 5 bases; J trimming: 2 bases; junction bases outside the gene matches: 14. CDR3 region: CASSPRGDRGSYPYNEQFF. In DNA, the CDR3 is TGTGCCAGCAGTCCTCGCGGGGACAGGGGGAGTTACCCCTACAATGAGCAGTTCTTC.

The chain uses TRBV12-5 and TRBJ1-5, with D perhaps TRBD1 (5 bases). Germline lookup yields CDR1 LGHNT and CDR2 FRNRAP. Between the trimmed V and J ends, which lost 6 bases and 9 bases, there was a span of 24 bases. This CDR3 has 16 amino acids. CDR3 region: CASGVSGTEVVRPQHF. DNA of the CDR3: TGTGCTAGTGGGGTCTCCGGGACTGAGGTCGTACGGCCCCAGCATTTT.

This clone was seen just once. The V gene is TRBV5-4, the J gene TRBJ1-1; 7 bases are a match to TRBD1. The CDR3 covers 14 residues. CDR1 SGHNT and CDR2 YYREEE come from the germline V gene (reference sequence). V was clipped by 3 bases and J by 1 base; unmatched bases: 3. CDR3 sequence (DNA): TGTGCCAGCAGCTCCCGGGACAGGAACACTGAAGCTTTCTTT. It encodes CASSSRDRNTEAFF.

This chain links TRBV6-5 with TRBJ1-5, with 7 bases fitting TRBD1. CDR3 length equals 14 residues. Germline V gene lookup returns CDR1 MNHEY and CDR2 SVGAGI. V dropped 4 bases and J dropped 3; count of bases not matched to a gene: 3. This chain's CDR3 is CASSSGTVNQPQHF. The CDR3 nucleotides read TGTGCCAGCAGTTCCGGGACAGTCAATCAGCCCCAGCATTTT.

This rearrangement joins TRBV6-6 to TRBJ2-3; the D call may be TRBD1 or TRBD2 (5 bases each). V lost 5 bases to trimming and J lost 5 bases, with 14 bases between them. CDR1 is MNHNY and CDR2 is SVGAGI in the germline V gene (reference sequence). There are 14 residues in the CDR3. Here the CDR3 reads CASSLGLRGDTQYF. In DNA, the CDR3 is TGTGCCAGCAGTCTAGGGTTGAGGGGAGATACGCAGTATTTT.

The chain couples TRBV4-2 to TRBJ1-1, with TRBD1 as a possible D gene (6 bases). Germline assignment: CDR1 LGHNA and CDR2 YNFKEQ. This CDR3 is 14 amino acids long. V lost 2 bases to trimming and J lost 0 bases, with 7 bases between them. The CDR3 nucleotides are TGTGCCAGCAGCCAAAACAGGGTGAACACTGAAGCTTTCTTT. Residues: CASSQNRVNTEAFF.

The V call is TRBV6-2 or TRBV6-3, the J call TRBJ1-1; TRBD1 matches at 11 bases. The CDR3 consists of 16 residues. Trimming removed 6 bases from V and 4 bases from J; junction bases left unmatched: 10. Per the germline V gene, CDR1 is MNHEY and CDR2 is SVGEGT. CDR3 DNA: TGTGCCAGCAGCCTCGACCTCGGGACAGGGGGCACTGAAGCTTTCTTT. Residues: CASSLDLGTGGTEAFF.

J is TRBJ1-1 and V is TRBV6-5; D gene ambiguous. Germline CDR1 MNHEY, CDR2 SVGAGI. V lost 6 bases, J lost 1 base, and 6 bases lay in between. The CDR3 sequence is 12 residues long. CDR3 loop: CASRGTNTEAFF. CDR3 DNA sequence: TGTGCCAGCAGGGGTACGAACACTGAAGCTTTCTTT.

This clone was counted a few times. The chain has TRBV5-1 and TRBJ1-1; perhaps TRBD1 as D (6 bases). Trimming cost V 4 bases and J 4 bases, with 20 bases left between them. Germline-derived CDR1 and CDR2 are SGHRS and YFSETQ. The CDR3 is made up of 16 amino acids. CDR3 sequence: CASSTDGVGGGTEAFF. CDR3 DNA: TGCGCCAGCAGCACGGACGGCGTCGGGGGCGGCACTGAAGCTTTCTTT.

The chain is built from TRBV6-1 and TRBJ1-4, with D possibly TRBD1 on 6 matching bases. Germline V gene data show CDR1 as MNHNS and CDR2 as SASEGT. CDR3 length: 14 amino acids. The V end was cut by 0 bases, the J end by 8 bases, with 10 bases between. CDR3 nucleotides: TGTGCCAGCAGTGAAGCGTCGGGGACAGAAAAACTGTTTTTT. Translating it yields CASSEASGTEKLFF.

The chain uses TRBV6-5 and TRBJ1-1; no clear D. The CDR3 consists of 14 residues. The V end was cut by 5 bases, the J end by 2 bases, with 12 bases between. Germline V CDR1 and CDR2: MNHEY, SVGAGI. CDR3 loop: CASSKVLANTEAFF. CDR3 DNA: TGTGCCAGCAGTAAGGTCTTAGCCAACACTGAAGCTTTCTTT.

The chain uses TRBV29-1 and TRBJ1-2; possibly TRBD1 for D (6 bases). This CDR3 contains 14 residues. CDR1 and CDR2 from the germline V gene are SQVTM and ANQGSEA. Between the trimmed V and J ends, which lost 1 base and 7 bases, there was a span of 16 bases. This chain's CDR3 is CSVEGRGPRSGYTF. The CDR3 DNA is TGCAGCGTTGAAGGCAGGGGCCCGCGCTCTGGCTACACCTTC.

V and J are TRBV19 and TRBJ1-1; possible D gene TRBD1, 6 bases. V was shortened by 6 bases and J by 0 bases, with 11 bases between the two germline ends. Germline CDR1 reads LNHDA; CDR2 reads SQIVND (reference sequence). CDR3 length: 14 residues. In nucleotides, the CDR3 is TGTGCCAGTAGCAACACAGGGATGAACACTGAAGCTTTCTTT. It codes for CASSNTGMNTEAFF.

The V call is TRBV3-1 (or the pseudogene TRBV3-2), the J call TRBJ1-1; TRBD1 aligns across 9 bases. This CDR3 is 18 amino acids long. Per the germline V gene, CDR1 is LGHDT and CDR2 is YNNKEL (reference sequence). Losses at the gene ends were 0 bases for V and 1 base for J; bases not matched to a gene: 9. CDR3 in DNA: TGTGCCAGCAGCCAAGAAGGTCTATTGGGACAGGGGAACACTGAAGCTTTCTTT. It specifies CASSQEGLLGQGNTEAFF.

V gene TRBV5-4 combines with J gene TRBJ1-3, with TRBD1 as a possible D gene (6 bases). Trimming left V 0 bases short and J 7 bases short, with 11 bases between. The CDR3 spans 14 residues. CDR1 is SGHNT and CDR2 is YYREEE in the germline V gene (reference sequence). The CDR3 DNA sequence: TGTGCCAGCAGCTTGGGGGGGGCGAGCAACACCATATATTTT. Translating gives CASSLGGASNTIYF.

This clone was seen a few times. The V call is TRBV3-1 (or the pseudogene TRBV3-2), the J call TRBJ2-7; D not certain. The ends were cut back, 1 base at V and 1 base at J, with 5 bases in the middle. Germline V gives CDR1 LGHDT, CDR2 YNNKEL (reference sequence). The CDR3 contains 13 residues. The CDR3 protein is CASSQGFSYEQYF. DNA of the CDR3: TGTGCCAGCAGCCAAGGTTTTTCCTACGAGCAGTACTTC.

This chain uses TRBV7-9 with TRBJ2-2, with 11 bases matching TRBD2. Trimming cost V 5 bases and J 8 bases; bases outside gene matches: 16. The CDR3 loop spans 18 amino acids. The germline gives CDR1 SEHNR, CDR2 FQNEAQ (reference sequence). This CDR3 reads CASSPRRGLADHLGELFF. The CDR3 coding sequence is TGTGCCAGCAGCCCTAGGAGGGGACTAGCGGACCATTTGGGGGAGCTGTTTTTT.